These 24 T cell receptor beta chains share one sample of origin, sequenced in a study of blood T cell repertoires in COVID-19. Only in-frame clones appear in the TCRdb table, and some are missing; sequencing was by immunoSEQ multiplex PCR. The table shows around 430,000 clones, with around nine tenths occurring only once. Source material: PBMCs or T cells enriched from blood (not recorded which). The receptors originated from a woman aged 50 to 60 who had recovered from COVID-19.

CDR3 in amino acids: CASSITGWANEKLFF. The CDR3 DNA is TGTGCCAGCAGCATAACAGGGTGGGCTAATGAAAAACTGTTTTTT. The chain is built from TRBV7-2 and TRBJ1-4; tentatively, D is TRBD1 (6 bases). Germline-derived CDR1 and CDR2 are SGHTA and FQGNSA. The V end lost 5 bases, the J end lost 3 bases, and 13 bases lay between the germline ends. The CDR3 loop spans 15 amino acids.

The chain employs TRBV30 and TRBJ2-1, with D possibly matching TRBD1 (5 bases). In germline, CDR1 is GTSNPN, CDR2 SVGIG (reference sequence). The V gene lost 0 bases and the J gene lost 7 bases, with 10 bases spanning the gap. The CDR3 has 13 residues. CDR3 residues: CAWSVDRPNEQFF. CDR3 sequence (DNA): TGTGCCTGGAGTGTAGACAGACCTAATGAGCAGTTCTTC.

CDR3 sequence (DNA): TGTGCCAGCCGGACAGGGGGAGACTATGGCTACACCTTC. Amino acid sequence: CASRTGGDYGYTF. This chain joins TRBV18 and TRBJ1-2, with 10 bases matching TRBD1. Germline V CDR1 and CDR2: KGHSH, LQKENI. This CDR3 is 13 amino acids long. The V gene end was trimmed by 8 bases and the J gene end by 3 bases; junction bases not matched to a gene: 3.

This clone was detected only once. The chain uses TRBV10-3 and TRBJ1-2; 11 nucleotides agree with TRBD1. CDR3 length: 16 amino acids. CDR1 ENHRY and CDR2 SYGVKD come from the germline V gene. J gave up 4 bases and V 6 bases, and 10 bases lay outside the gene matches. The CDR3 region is CAIRKDRGLYGYGYTF. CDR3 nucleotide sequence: TGTGCCATCAGGAAGGACAGGGGGCTTTACGGCTATGGCTACACCTTC.

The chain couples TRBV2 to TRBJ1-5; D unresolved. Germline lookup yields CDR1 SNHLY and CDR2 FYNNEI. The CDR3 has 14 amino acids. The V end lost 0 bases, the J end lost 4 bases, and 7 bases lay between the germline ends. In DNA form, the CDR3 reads TGTGCCAGCAGTGAAGCGCTTCGGAATCAGCCCCAGCATTTT. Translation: CASSEALRNQPQHF.

The CDR3 loop reads CASSRRGGQPQHF. The CDR3 DNA reads TGTGCCAGCTCCCGGAGGGGGGGTCAGCCCCAGCATTTT. V usage is TRBV7-6 and J usage is TRBJ1-5; D is perhaps TRBD1 (6 bases). The V and J ends lost 8 bases and 6 bases respectively, with 14 bases between them. Germline values: CDR1 SGHVS, CDR2 FNYEAQ. The CDR3 spans 13 residues. Complete variable domain (other parts from reference TRBV7-6 and TRBJ1-5): GAGVSQSPRYKVTKRGQDVALRCDPISGHVSLYWYRQALGQGPEFLTYFNYEAQQDKSGLPNDRFSAERPEGSISTLTIQRTEQRDSAMYRCASSRRGGQPQHFGDGTRLSIL.

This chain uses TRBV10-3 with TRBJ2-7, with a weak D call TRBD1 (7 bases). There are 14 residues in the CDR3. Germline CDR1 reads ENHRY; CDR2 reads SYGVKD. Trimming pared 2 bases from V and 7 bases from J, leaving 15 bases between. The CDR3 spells CAISEEGRGREQYF. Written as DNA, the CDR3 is TGTGCCATCAGTGAGGAGGGCAGGGGGAGGGAGCAGTACTTC.

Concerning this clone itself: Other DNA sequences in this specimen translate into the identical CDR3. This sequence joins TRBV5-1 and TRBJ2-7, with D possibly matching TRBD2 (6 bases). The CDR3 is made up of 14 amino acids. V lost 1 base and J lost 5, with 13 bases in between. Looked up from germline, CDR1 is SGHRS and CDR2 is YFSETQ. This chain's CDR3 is CASSLSGVRNEQYF. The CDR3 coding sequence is TGCGCCAGCAGCTTGTCGGGGGTGAGGAACGAGCAGTACTTC.

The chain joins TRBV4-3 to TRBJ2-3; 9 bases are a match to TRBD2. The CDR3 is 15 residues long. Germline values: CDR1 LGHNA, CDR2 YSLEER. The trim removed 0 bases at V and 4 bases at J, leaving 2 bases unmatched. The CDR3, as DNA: TGCGCCAGCAGCCAAGATCGCGGGGGGGCAGATACGCAGTATTTT. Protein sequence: CASSQDRGGADTQYF.

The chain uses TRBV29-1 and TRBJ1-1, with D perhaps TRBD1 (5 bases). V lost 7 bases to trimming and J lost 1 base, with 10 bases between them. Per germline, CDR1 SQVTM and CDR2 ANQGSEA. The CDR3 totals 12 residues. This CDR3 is CSAGGANTEAFF. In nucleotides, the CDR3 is TGCAGCGCTGGTGGGGCGAACACTGAAGCTTTCTTT. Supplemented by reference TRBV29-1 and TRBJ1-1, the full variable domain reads SAVISQKPSRDICQRGTSLTIQCQVDSQVTMMFWYRQQPGQSLTLIATANQGSEATYESGFVIDKFPISRPNLTFSTLTVSNMSPEDSSIYLCSAGGANTEAFFGQGTRLTVV.

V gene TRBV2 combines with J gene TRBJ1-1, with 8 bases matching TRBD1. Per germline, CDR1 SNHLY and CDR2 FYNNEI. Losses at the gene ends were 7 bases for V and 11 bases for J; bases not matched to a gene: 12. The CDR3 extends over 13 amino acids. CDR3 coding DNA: TGTGCCAGCATCCAGGGGGCGCGTGGGGATGCTTTCTTT. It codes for CASIQGARGDAFF.

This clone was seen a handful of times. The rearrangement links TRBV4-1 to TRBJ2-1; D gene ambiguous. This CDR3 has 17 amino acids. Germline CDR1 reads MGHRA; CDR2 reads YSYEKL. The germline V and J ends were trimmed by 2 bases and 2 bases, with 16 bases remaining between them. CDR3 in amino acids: CASSQWPPPFTYNEQFF. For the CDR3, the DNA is TGCGCCAGCAGCCAATGGCCCCCGCCGTTCACCTACAATGAGCAGTTCTTC.

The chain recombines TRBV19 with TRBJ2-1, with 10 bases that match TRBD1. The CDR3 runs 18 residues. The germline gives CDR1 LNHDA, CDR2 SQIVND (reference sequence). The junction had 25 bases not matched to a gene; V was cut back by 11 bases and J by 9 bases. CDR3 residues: CASVRTGGTLSGSAEQFF. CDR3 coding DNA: TGTGCCTCCGTCAGGACAGGGGGGACCTTAAGCGGATCTGCTGAGCAGTTCTTC.

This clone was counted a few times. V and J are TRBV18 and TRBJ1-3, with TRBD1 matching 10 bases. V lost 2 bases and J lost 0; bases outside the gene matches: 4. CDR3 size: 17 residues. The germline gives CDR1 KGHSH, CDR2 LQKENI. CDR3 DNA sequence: TGTGCCAGCTCACCAGGGACAGGGGCCACCTCTGGAAACACCATATATTTT. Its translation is CASSPGTGATSGNTIYF.

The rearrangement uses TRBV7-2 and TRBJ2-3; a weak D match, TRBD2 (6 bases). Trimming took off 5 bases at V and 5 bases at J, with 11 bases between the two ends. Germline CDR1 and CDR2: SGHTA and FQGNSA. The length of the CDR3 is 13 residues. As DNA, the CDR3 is TGTGCCAGCAGCCCAAGGGGAGGAGATACGCAGTATTTT. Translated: CASSPRGGDTQYF.

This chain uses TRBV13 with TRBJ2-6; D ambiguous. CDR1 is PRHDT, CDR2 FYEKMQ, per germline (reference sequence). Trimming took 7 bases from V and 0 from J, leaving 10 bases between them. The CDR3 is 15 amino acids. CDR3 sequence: CASTLKHSGANVLTF. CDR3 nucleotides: TGTGCCAGCACCCTGAAGCACTCTGGGGCCAACGTCCTGACTTTC.

CDR3 sequence: CASSLDSKLNYGYTF. The CDR3 DNA reads as TGTGCCAGCAGCTTGGACAGCAAGCTCAACTATGGCTACACCTTC. This sequence joins TRBV7-9 and TRBJ1-2; tentatively, D is TRBD1 (6 bases). With 3 bases removed from V and 2 bases from J, the gap between germline ends came to 13 bases. From germline, CDR1 is SEHNR and CDR2 FQNEAQ (reference sequence). The CDR3 sequence is 15 residues long.

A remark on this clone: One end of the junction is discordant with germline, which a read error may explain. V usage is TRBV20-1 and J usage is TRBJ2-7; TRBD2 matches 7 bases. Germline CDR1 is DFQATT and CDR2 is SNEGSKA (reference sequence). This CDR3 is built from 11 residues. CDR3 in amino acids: CSVWNPAGVIF. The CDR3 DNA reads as TGCAGTGTTTGGAATCCGGCGGGGGTGATCTTC.

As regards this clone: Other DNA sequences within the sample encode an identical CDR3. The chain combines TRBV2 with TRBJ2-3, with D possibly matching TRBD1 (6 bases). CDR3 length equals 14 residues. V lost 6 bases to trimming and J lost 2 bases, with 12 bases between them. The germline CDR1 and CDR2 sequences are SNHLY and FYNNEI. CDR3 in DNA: TGTGCCAGCAGGGCAGGGGCCTTCACAGATACGCAGTATTTT. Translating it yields CASRAGAFTDTQYF.

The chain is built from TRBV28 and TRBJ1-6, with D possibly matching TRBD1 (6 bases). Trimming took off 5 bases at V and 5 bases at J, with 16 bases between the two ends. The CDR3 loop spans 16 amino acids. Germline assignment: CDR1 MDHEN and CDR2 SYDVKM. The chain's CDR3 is CASSPWGTPNNSPLHF. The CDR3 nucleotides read TGTGCCAGCAGTCCCTGGGGGACACCTAATAATTCACCCCTCCACTTT.

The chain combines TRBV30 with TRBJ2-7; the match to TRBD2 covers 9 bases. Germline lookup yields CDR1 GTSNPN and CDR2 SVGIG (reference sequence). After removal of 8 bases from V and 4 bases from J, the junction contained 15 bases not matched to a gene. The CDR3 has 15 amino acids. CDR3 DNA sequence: TGTGCCCTCGGGGGCGGGGGGGCCACAGTTTACGAGCAGTACTTC. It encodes CALGGGGATVYEQYF.

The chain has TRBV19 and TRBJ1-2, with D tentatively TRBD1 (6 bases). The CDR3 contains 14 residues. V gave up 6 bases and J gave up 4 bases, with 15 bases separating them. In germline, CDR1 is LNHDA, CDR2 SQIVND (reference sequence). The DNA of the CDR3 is TGTGCCAGTAGCGCTCCCCAGGGGATCTATGGCTACACCTTC. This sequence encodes CASSAPQGIYGYTF. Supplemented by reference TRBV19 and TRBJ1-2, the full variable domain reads DGGITQSPKYLFRKEGQNVTLSCEQNLNHDAMYWYRQDPGQGLRLIYYSQIVNDFQKGDIAEGYSVSREKKESFPLTVTSAQKNPTAFYLCASSAPQGIYGYTFGSGTRLTVV.

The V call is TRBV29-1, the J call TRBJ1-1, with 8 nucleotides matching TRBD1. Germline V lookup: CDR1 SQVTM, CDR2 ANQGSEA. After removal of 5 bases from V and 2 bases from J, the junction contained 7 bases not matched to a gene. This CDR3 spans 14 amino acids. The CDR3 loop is CSVHRDRSNTEAFF. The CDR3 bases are TGCAGCGTTCACCGGGACAGGTCCAACACTGAAGCTTTCTTT.

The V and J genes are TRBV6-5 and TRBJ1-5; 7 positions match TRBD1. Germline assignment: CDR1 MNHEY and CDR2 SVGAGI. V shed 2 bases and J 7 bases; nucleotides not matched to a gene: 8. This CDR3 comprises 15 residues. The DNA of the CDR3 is TGTGCCAGCAGTTACACCTGGACAGGAGGGCAGCCCCAGCATTTT. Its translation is CASSYTWTGGQPQHF.